Following are 9 T cell receptor beta chains from one sample sequenced in a study of blood T cells in healthy people across ages. PCR was performed a second time for roughly 7 to 11 cycles using a sample-barcoded 5' primer and a J-beta primer mix. TCRdb redid the calling of the 5' RACE reads with MiXCR, one entry per CDR3 protein. The sample records just under 750,000 distinct CDR3 sequences, approximately 22% being singletons. Source material: blood. These receptors were obtained from a man in his sixties or seventies in good health.

This sequence joins TRBV29-1 and TRBJ2-2, with TRBD2 matching over 7 bases. Germline CDR1 reads SQVTM; CDR2 reads ANQGSEA. V dropped 3 bases and J dropped 7; count of bases not matched to a gene: 8. The CDR3 is 14 amino acids. The CDR3 nucleotides are TGCAGCGTTGATGATTCGGGGGGAATCGGGGAGCTGTTTTTT. The encoded protein is CSVDDSGGIGELFF.

This clonotype has a handful of counts. The J gene is TRBJ2-7, the V gene TRBV20-1, with 14 positions matching TRBD2. The CDR3 spans 18 residues. J lost 1 base, V lost 0 bases, and 8 bases had no gene match. CDR1 is DFQATT, CDR2 SNEGSKA, per germline (reference sequence). For the CDR3, the DNA is TGCAGTGCTAGAGATAGGACTAGCGGGGGGTCCTTTTCCTACGAGCAGTACTTC. Amino acids: CSARDRTSGGSFSYEQYF.

The V and J genes are TRBV20-1 and TRBJ2-4; perhaps TRBD1 as D (5 bases). V lost 3 bases to trimming and J lost 4 bases, with 16 bases between them. The CDR3 covers 15 residues. Germline V lookup: CDR1 DFQATT, CDR2 SNEGSKA (reference sequence). In nucleotides, the CDR3 is TGCAGTGCTAGTCTCTACGACAGTCAGAAAAACATTCAGTACTTC. Its protein is CSASLYDSQKNIQYF.

This clonotype appeared a few times. The CDR3 here is CAWSVRGQGADTQYF. CDR3 DNA sequence: TGTGCCTGGAGTGTACGGGGGCAGGGGGCAGATACGCAGTATTTT. The chain employs TRBV30 and TRBJ2-3; a possible D gene is TRBD1 (7 bases). V was pared by 0 bases and J by 4 bases, with 14 bases between. Looked up from germline, CDR1 is GTSNPN and CDR2 is SVGIG (reference sequence). The CDR3 is 15 residues long.

This chain connects TRBV12-3 or TRBV12-4 to TRBJ1-2; D remains unclear. The CDR3 runs to 13 residues. Trimming took off 3 bases at V and 4 bases at J, with 9 bases between the two ends. The CDR3 region has the DNA TGTGCCAGCAGTTTCGGCAGTGGCTATGGCTACACCTTC. This translates into CASSFGSGYGYTF.

The chain joins TRBV7-6 to TRBJ2-3; D possibly corresponds to TRBD1 (5 bases). The J call may be incorrect, as the DNA end agrees better with TRBJ1-5. Germline-derived CDR1 and CDR2 are SGHVS and FNYEAQ. The length of the CDR3 is 12 residues. The CDR3 loop reads CASSFSGTLQHF. For the CDR3, the DNA is TGTGCCAGCAGCTTTTCCGGGACTCTTCAGCATTTT.

This clonotype was seen a handful of times. The V and J genes are TRBV20-1 and TRBJ2-1; no firm D call. With 5 bases removed from V and 0 bases from J, the gap between germline ends came to 8 bases. This CDR3 contains 13 residues. Germline CDR1 is DFQATT and CDR2 is SNEGSKA (reference sequence). The CDR3 nucleotides read TGCAGTGCTGTAGTTAGCTCCTACAATGAGCAGTTCTTC. It specifies CSAVVSSYNEQFF.

The chain links TRBV5-1 to TRBJ2-5; D call uncertain. Germline V gene data show CDR1 as SGHRS and CDR2 as YFSETQ. The CDR3 runs 16 residues. V lost 1 base, J lost 4 bases, and 17 bases lay in between. CDR3 nucleotides: TGCGCCAGCAGCTTGTTGGGTCCCGTACTTCGAGAGACCCAGTACTTC. Protein sequence: CASSLLGPVLRETQYF.

This clonotype showed up just a few times. This chain joins TRBV4-1 and TRBJ2-4; 7 nucleotides line up with TRBD1. The CDR3 is 16 residues long. Germline lookup yields CDR1 MGHRA and CDR2 YSYEKL. After removal of 0 bases from V and 5 bases from J, the junction contained 7 bases not matched to a gene. CDR3 protein: CASSQERGLGENIQYF. In nucleotides, the CDR3 is TGCGCCAGCAGCCAAGAAAGGGGGCTAGGAGAAAACATTCAGTACTTC.